This entry is about one TCR beta chain. Its target is not known. Time point here: pre-sensitization, week 0. Treatment denoted: therapeutic diphenylcyclopropenone sensitization with weekly scalp DPC. The CDR3 runs to 14 residues. Germline V gene data show CDR1 as SSHAT and CDR2 as FNYEAQ (reference sequence). Trimming left V 2 bases short and J 8 bases short, with 12 bases between. This sample was included in a study of human T cells and chemical hapten exposure. Study-wide context: A 2 cm by 2 cm inner upper arm patch received 2% DPC for sensitization. Slight differences in pooled library volume were the main source of varying TCR yields across samples. General study results and limits: Once DPC sensitization occurred, TCRs above 1 in 1000 frequency showed no change.

A single record per CDR3 protein comes from TCRdb applying MiXCR to the RACE reads. The repertoire includes approximately 60,000 distinct CDR3 sequences, more than 9% of them detected once, and about 8.9% sits in the top ten. V and J are TRBV7-7 and TRBJ2-2; D gene unclear. The clonotype was recovered from a middle-aged man with alopecia areata. Some clones in this sample may be carry-over from other donors' samples. Sequences were derived from whole blood, sampled in connection with sensitization to the hapten diphenylcyclopropenone (DPC). CDR3: CASSLSVMVGELFF. CDR3 nucleotide sequence: TGTGCCAGCAGCTTATCTGTCATGGTGGGGGAGCTGTTTTTT.